Given below is one TCR beta chain in context. This clone was seen once. Its antigen remains undetermined. No base qualities exist here, and no much larger clone lies one base off it. Each sample was amplified in two independent genomic DNA replicates, using about 0.45 ug for blood and 1.5 ug for tumor or normal breast. Following the manufacturer's instructions, the ImmunoSeq Intro kit was used to carry out TCRB sequencing on genomic DNA. Multiplex PCR ran 30 to 40 cycles with proprietary primers and spike-in control sequences for absolute quantification. An 87-bp fragment spanning the CDR3 and flanking V and J genes was sequenced with single-end 150-bp reads. Each lane of an Illumina MiSeq running version 3.0 chemistry carried seven multiplexed samples, with two replicates apiece. The authors processed their data as follows. Raw data were processed with the vendor's proprietary pipeline, and both replicates were merged into a single result per sample. A clonotype was defined as productive rearrangements that share the same V-gene family, CDR3 amino acid sequence and J-gene segment. To compute clonality, the normalized Shannon entropy (Pielou evenness) of TCRB abundances was subtracted from 1. To estimate T cell density, the total number of templates was divided by the input cell count, which was inferred from how much DNA went in. Recon was used with default parameters to estimate total repertoire diversity and clonality. Clonotypes with over 0.1% abundance in tumor and at least 32-fold higher abundance in tumor than in normal breast were defined as tumor-enriched. What TCRdb holds here is the immuneACCESS table cut down to in-frame rearrangements. Part of the clones is not present; checked against another copy, under half of the missing clones reflect an unresolved V gene, and the others are unexplained. Clonal size and the V and J genes are those of that table, whereas D and trimming came from the DNA. This sample gives 15,000 or so clones in total; roughly 80% of them show up just once. The ten largest clonotypes hold around 4.9% of the sample.

This sample was included in a study of early stage breast cancer tumors (dated by TCRdb to about 2017). Looking at the study overall: Of the roughly 16 invasive breast tumors, about a dozen were found to be estrogen receptor-positive, progesterone receptor-positive and HER2-negative. Of the roughly 12 ER+/PR+/HER2- tumors, eight were classified as invasive ductal carcinomas and four as invasive lobular carcinomas. The average read coverage per sample was roughly 9.6-fold. A total of roughly 2.5 million templates, representing 1,097,674 unique clonotypes, were detected across all samples.

Overall study results and their limits: Enriched TCRB sequences shared across patients were mostly commonly generated sequences, unlikely to play an important role in the tumor microenvironment. Compared with adjacent normal breast tissue, tumors had around 2.5-fold higher T cell density and higher clonality. Bulk genomic DNA sequencing of unsorted cells missed chain pairing and functional markers such as CD4, CD8 and FOXP3. Greater similarity was observed between blood and normal breast repertoires than between blood and tumor repertoires, and tumor was distinguished from normal in about 85% of the 16 patients when each tissue was compared with blood. Because the cohort was small, a breakdown by tumor subtype could not be done.

Taken from roughly 1.8-3.8 cm away from the tumor, the adjacent normal breast tissue was rinsed with PBS and kept in prechilled RNAlater. Because normal breast tissue has high lipid content and low cell density, getting sufficient DNA from normal breast tissue often required about 90-300 mg of tissue. The study profiled bulk TCR beta-chain repertoires in matched peripheral blood, tumor and adjacent normal breast tissue taken from some 15 patients with early-stage breast cancer. The Qiagen AllPrep DNA/RNA Mini kit was used for genomic DNA extraction. The CDR3 starts with the cysteine, ends with the phenylalanine, and has 18 residues. Only the CDR3 portion is preserved as DNA: 54 bases, with reading frame beginning at the first base. After removal of 2 bases from V and 0 bases from J, the junction retains 8 bases not matched to a gene. CDR1 and CDR2, looked up from the germline V gene (reference sequence), are SEHNR and FQNEAQ.

The clonotype originates from a person aged 25 to 45 with breast cancer. The chain was built from TRBV7-9 and TRBJ2-1; 9 bases in the middle match TRBD2. Specimen: normal breast tissue next to the tumor. The DNA sequence reads TGTGCCAGCAGCTTACCCCTAGCGGGATCTAGCTCCTACAATGAGCAGTTCTTC. Its product reads: CASSLPLAGSSSYNEQFF.